These T cell receptor beta chains were read from a single sample in a study of cytomegalovirus exposure and HLA in healthy donors. Assay used: immunoSEQ multiplex PCR; TCRdb lists only in-frame clones, some missing. The sample has some 170,000 clones, around 80% seen once. What was sequenced was PBMCs. These receptors were taken from a girl between 10 and 17 years old in good health and CMV-seropositive. Both conserved end residues are part of each CDR3. Fields, in order: V gene, J gene, D gene, clone size, CDR3 protein, CDR3 DNA. D genes are given only for firm matches. Clone size is given for some rows only: seen once, a few or many times, or a class if the clone is expanded.

>TRBV14|TRBJ2-1|-|-
CASSQDLEEDEQFF
TGTGCCAGCAGCCAAGATCTGGAGGAGGATGAGCAGTTCTTC
>TRBV4-3|TRBJ2-1|TRBD2|-
CASSQDGPSGGANEQFF
TGCGCCAGCAGCCAAGATGGCCCTAGCGGGGGGGCGAATGAGCAGTTCTTC
>TRBV2|TRBJ2-7|TRBD1|-
CASRDRGTHRAYEQYF
TGTGCCAGCAGGGACAGGGGGACCCACCGCGCCTACGAGCAGTACTTC
>TRBV29-1|TRBJ2-5|-|once
CSVPDSGTQYF
TGCAGCGTTCCGGACAGCGGGACCCAGTACTTC
>TRBV6-6|TRBJ1-1|TRBD1|-
CASRDRGWGNTEAFF
TGTGCCAGCAGGGACAGGGGCTGGGGGAACACTGAAGCTTTCTTT
>TRBV5-1|TRBJ2-5|TRBD2|-
CASSFGGSPVETQYF
TGCGCCAGCAGCTTCGGCGGGAGCCCCGTAGAGACCCAGTACTTC
>TRBV9|TRBJ2-7|TRBD1|-
CASSPGQEGKWQYF
TGTGCCAGCAGCCCGGGACAGGAAGGAAAATGGCAGTACTTC
>TRBV7-9|TRBJ1-1|-|-
CASSPTGTEAFF
TGTGCCAGCAGCCCGACAGGCACTGAAGCTTTCTTT
>TRBV6-5|TRBJ2-3|-|-
CASSYLESTDTQYF
TGTGCCAGCAGTTATTTAGAGAGCACAGATACGCAGTATTTT
>TRBV5-4|TRBJ2-6|-|-
CASSLVSGPISGANVLTF
TGTGCCAGCAGCTTGGTGTCAGGTCCTATCTCTGGGGCCAACGTCCTGACTTTC
>TRBV28|TRBJ2-7|-|-
CASSQDIYEQYF
TGTGCCAGCAGTCAGGATATCTACGAGCAGTACTTC
>TRBV29-1|TRBJ2-1|-|-
CSVELRNEQFF
TGCAGCGTCGAGCTCAGGAATGAGCAGTTCTTC
>TRBV2|TRBJ1-5|-|-
CASSSKPDSFSNQPQHF
TGTGCCAGCAGCTCAAAGCCGGACAGTTTTAGCAATCAGCCCCAGCATTTT
>TRBV4-3|TRBJ2-4|TRBD2|-
CASSQDRWRGGKNIQYF
TGCGCCAGCAGCCAAGACCGCTGGCGGGGGGGGAAAAACATTCAGTACTTC
>TRBV5-5|TRBJ1-1|-|once
CASSLFPGNTEAFF
TGTGCCAGCAGCTTGTTCCCGGGGAACACTGAAGCTTTCTTT
>TRBV27|TRBJ2-3|-|-
CASSLLRVDTQYF
TGTGCCAGCAGTTTACTCAGGGTTGATACGCAGTATTTT
>TRBV7-8|TRBJ2-1|TRBD2|-
CASSLLAGVGNEQFF
TGTGCCAGCAGCTTATTAGCGGGAGTTGGGAATGAGCAGTTCTTC
>TRBV5-1|TRBJ2-7|-|-
CASSLAAGATSYEQYF
TGCGCCAGCAGCTTGGCGGCAGGGGCTACCTCCTACGAGCAGTACTTC